A selection of T cell receptor beta chains follows, all from one sample in a study of cytomegalovirus exposure and HLA in healthy donors. Data came from immunoSEQ multiplex PCR; TCRdb stores just in-frame clones and leaves some out. The table includes approximately 260,000 clones, over 90% detected once. What was sequenced was PBMCs. The receptors shown here come from a girl aged 2 to 9 in good health and CMV-seronegative. Each CDR3 is given without its conserved first and last residue. Each record gives: V gene, clone size, CDR3 protein. Size values are once, few and many counts, or a class for expanded clones, and some rows have none.

TRBV7-6,NA,ATGAGLYNEQF
TRBV29-1,NA,SVEVGQGYEQY
TRBV7-2,NA,ASSRRGGTEAF
TRBV5-5,NA,ASRNGGRTGSYEQY
TRBV28,once,ASSSIDRIGGYT
TRBV7-6,NA,ASSLSGGISYEQY
TRBV5-1,NA,ASRPGTGLEGEAF
TRBV4-1,NA,ASSQESGTSWETQY
TRBV6-5,NA,ASSYLGGGTDTQY
TRBV6-5,NA,ASSYSNSGDGYT
TRBV7-9,NA,SSSYTITGQGNEQY
TRBV5-1,NA,ASSSAGTTQETQY